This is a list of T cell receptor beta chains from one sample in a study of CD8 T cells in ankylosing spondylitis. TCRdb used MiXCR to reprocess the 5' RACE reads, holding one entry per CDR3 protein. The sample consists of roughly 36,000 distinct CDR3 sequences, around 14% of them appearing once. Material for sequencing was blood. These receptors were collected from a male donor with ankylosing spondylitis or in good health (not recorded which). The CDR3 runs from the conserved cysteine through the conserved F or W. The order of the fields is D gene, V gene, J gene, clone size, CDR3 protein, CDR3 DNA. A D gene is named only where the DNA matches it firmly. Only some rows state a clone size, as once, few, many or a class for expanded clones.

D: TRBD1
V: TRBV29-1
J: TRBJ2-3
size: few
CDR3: CSALDRGGTDTQYF
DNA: TGCAGCGCCCTGGACAGGGGGGGTACAGATACGCAGTATTTT

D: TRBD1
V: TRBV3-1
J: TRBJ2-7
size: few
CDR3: CASSPRDRGTYEQYF
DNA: TGTGCCAGCAGCCCCCGGGACAGGGGCACCTACGAGCAGTACTTC

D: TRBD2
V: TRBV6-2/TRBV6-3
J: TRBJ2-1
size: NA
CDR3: CASSPHRWGGGNEQFF
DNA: TGTGCCAGCAGCCCCCATCGCTGGGGGGGTGGGAATGAGCAGTTCTTC

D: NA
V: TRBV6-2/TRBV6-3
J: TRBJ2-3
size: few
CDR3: CASSSGVFSDTQYF
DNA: TGTGCCAGCAGCTCCGGGGTGTTTTCGGATACGCAGTATTTT

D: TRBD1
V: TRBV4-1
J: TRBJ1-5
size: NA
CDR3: CASSQDQGEQPQHF
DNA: TGCGCCAGCAGCCAAGATCAGGGGGAACAGCCCCAGCATTTT

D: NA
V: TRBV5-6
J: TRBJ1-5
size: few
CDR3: CASSLRTGLGNQPQHF
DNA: TGTGCCAGCAGCTTGCGTACAGGGCTCGGGAATCAGCCCCAGCATTTT

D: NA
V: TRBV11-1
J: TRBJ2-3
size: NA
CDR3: CASSFEGYYSDTQYF
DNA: TGTGCCAGCAGCTTTGAGGGGTATTATTCAGATACGCAGTATTTT

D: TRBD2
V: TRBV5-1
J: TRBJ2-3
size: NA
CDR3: CASSLAGGGATDTQYF
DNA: TGCGCCAGCAGCTTGGCCGGCGGGGGGGCCACAGATACGCAGTATTTT

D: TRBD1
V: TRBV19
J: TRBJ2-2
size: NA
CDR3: CATNRGRTGELFF
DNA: TGTGCCACTAACAGGGGTAGGACCGGGGAGCTGTTTTTT

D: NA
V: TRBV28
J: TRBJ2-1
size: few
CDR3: CASKERAPYNEQFF
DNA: TGTGCCAGCAAAGAGCGGGCACCCTACAATGAGCAGTTCTTC

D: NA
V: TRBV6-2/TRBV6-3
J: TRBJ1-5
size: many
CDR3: CASSSRGNQPQHF
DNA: TGTGCCAGCAGTTCCAGGGGCAATCAGCCCCAGCATTTT

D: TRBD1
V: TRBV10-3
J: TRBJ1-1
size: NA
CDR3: CAISRQGEATEAFF
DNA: TGTGCCATCAGCCGACAGGGGGAGGCGACTGAAGCTTTCTTT

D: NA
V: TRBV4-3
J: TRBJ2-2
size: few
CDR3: CASSRSPGAGTLSTGELFF
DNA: TGCGCCAGCAGCCGATCCCCGGGGGCAGGGACGTTGAGCACCGGGGAGCTGTTTTTT

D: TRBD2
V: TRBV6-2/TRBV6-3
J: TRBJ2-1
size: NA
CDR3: CASSYGLAGGLEQFF
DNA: TGTGCCAGCAGTTACGGACTAGCGGGAGGCCTTGAGCAGTTCTTC

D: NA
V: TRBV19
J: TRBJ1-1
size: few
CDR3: CASSIRGGTEAFF
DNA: TGTGCCAGTAGTATACGAGGAGGGACTGAAGCTTTCTTT

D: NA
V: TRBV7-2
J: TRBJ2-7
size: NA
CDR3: CASSPEVVRIYEQYF
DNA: TGTGCCAGCAGCCCAGAGGTGGTCAGGATCTACGAGCAGTACTTC

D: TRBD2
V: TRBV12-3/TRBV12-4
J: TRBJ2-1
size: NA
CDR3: CASSLTSGGANEQFF
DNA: TGTGCCAGCAGTCTTACTAGCGGGGGGGCCAATGAGCAGTTCTTC

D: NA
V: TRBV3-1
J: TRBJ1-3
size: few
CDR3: CASSQSIVSGNTIYF
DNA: TGTGCCAGCAGCCAGTCGATCGTCTCTGGAAACACCATATATTTT

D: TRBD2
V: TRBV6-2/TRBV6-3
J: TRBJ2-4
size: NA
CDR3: CASRQLAGESKNIQYF
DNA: TGTGCCAGCAGGCAATTAGCGGGAGAGTCCAAAAACATTCAGTACTTC

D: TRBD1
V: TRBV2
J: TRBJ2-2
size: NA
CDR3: CASSRQGFDTGELFF
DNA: TGTGCCAGCAGTCGACAGGGGTTCGACACCGGGGAGCTGTTTTTT

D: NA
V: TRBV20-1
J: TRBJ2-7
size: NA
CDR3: CSANGDRYSYEQYF
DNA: TGCAGTGCCAATGGAGACAGGTACTCCTACGAGCAGTACTTC

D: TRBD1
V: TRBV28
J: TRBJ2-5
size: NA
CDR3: CASKSDRGIETQYF
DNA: TGTGCCAGCAAAAGCGACAGGGGAATCGAGACCCAGTACTTC

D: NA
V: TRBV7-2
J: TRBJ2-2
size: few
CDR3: CASSLALVEELFF
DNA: TGTGCCAGCAGCTTAGCTCTTGTGGAGGAGCTGTTTTTT

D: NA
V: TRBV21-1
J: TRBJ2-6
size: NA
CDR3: CASSKPPAQDLSGANVLTF
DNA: TGTGCCAGCAGCAAGCCCCCGGCGCAGGACTTATCTGGGGCCAACGTCCTGACTTTC

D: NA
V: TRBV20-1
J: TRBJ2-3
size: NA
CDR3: CSAGTTTTTDTQYF
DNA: TGCAGTGCTGGGACAACGACCACCACAGATACGCAGTATTTT

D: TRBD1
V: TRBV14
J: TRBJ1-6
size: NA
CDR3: CASSQTGGNSPLHF
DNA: TGTGCCAGCAGCCAAACAGGGGGTAATTCACCCCTCCACTTT

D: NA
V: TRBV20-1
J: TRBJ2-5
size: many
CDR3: CSASLVETQYF
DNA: TGCAGTGCTAGTTTAGTGGAGACCCAGTACTTC

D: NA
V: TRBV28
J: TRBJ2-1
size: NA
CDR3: CASSSLLLESYNEQFF
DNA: TGTGCCAGCAGTTCACTCCTACTAGAATCCTACAATGAGCAGTTCTTC

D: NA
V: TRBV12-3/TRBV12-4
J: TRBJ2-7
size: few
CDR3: CASSLDGSRSYEQYF
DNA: TGTGCCAGCAGTTTAGATGGGAGTAGGTCCTACGAGCAGTACTTC

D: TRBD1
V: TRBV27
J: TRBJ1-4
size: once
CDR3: CASSFLTGTGAEKLFF
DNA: TGTGCCAGTAGTTTCCTTACCGGGACAGGGGCTGAAAAACTGTTTTTT

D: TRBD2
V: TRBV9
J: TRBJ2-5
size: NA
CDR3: CPSSPGTSRQETQYF
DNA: TGTCCCAGCAGCCCCGGGACTAGCAGACAAGAGACCCAGTACTTC

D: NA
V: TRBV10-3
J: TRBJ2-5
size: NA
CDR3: CAISVGSQETQYF
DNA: TGTGCCATCAGTGTAGGCAGCCAAGAGACCCAGTACTTC

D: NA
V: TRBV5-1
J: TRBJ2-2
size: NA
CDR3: CASSLSGLGGELFF
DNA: TGCGCCAGCAGCTTGTCCGGCCTGGGCGGGGAGCTGTTTTTT

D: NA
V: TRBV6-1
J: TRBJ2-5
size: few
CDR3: CASSEIGARGETQYF
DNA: TGTGCCAGCAGTGAAATCGGCGCGAGGGGGGAGACCCAGTACTTC

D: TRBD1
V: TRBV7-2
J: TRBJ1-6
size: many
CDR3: CASSGHRGRDSPLHF
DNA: TGTGCCAGCAGCGGACACAGGGGGCGCGATTCACCCCTCCACTTT

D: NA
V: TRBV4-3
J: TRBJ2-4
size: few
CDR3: CASSLTGELAKNIQYF
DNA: TGCGCCAGCAGCTTGACGGGGGAATTAGCCAAAAACATTCAGTACTTC

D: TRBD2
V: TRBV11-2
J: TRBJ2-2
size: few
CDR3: CASSQWTSDTGELFF
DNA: TGTGCCAGCAGCCAATGGACTAGCGACACCGGGGAGCTGTTTTTT

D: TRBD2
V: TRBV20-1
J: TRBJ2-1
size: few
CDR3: CSAPPFSGDHNEQFF
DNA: TGCAGTGCCCCCCCTTTTAGCGGGGACCACAATGAGCAGTTCTTC

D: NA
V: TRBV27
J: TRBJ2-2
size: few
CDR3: CASSSGTRNTGELFF
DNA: TGTGCCAGCAGTTCAGGGACACGTAACACCGGGGAGCTGTTTTTT

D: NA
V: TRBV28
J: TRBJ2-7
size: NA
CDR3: CASSLMGYQREQYF
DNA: TGTGCCAGCAGTTTGATGGGATATCAACGCGAGCAGTACTTC

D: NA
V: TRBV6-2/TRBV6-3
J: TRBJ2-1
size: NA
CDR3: CASSPKRDITNEQFF
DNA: TGTGCCAGCAGTCCTAAGCGGGACATAACCAATGAGCAGTTCTTC

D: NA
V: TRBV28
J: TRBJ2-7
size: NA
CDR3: CASITSYGYEQYF
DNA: TGTGCCAGCATCACCTCATACGGTTACGAGCAGTACTTC

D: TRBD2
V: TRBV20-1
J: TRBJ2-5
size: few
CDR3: CSASSGTLIQETQYF
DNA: TGCAGTGCTAGTAGCGGGACTCTAATACAAGAGACCCAGTACTTC

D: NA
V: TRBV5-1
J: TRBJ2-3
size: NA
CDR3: CASSLGRGDTQYF
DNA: TGCGCCAGCAGCTTGGGCCGGGGAGATACGCAGTATTTT

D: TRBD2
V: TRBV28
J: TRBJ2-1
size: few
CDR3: CASRTSVRNEQFF
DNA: TGTGCCAGCAGAACTAGCGTCAGGAATGAGCAGTTCTTC

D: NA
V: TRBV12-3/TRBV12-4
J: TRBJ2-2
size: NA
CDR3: CASSPPGRIGAGELFF
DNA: TGTGCCAGCAGTCCACCCGGGCGGATAGGGGCCGGGGAGCTGTTTTTT